What follows are 13 T cell receptor beta chains derived from one specimen sequenced in a study of shared clonotypes between healthy human individuals. TCRdb's table, derived via immunoSEQ multiplex PCR, lists solely in-frame clones and lacks some. Of some 2.1 million clones detected, just under 95% appear once; the ten largest clones hold 1.5% to 2%. CD45RO-negative cells were positively selected for CCR7, leaving out terminally differentiated effector memory CD45RA+ cells. The sequencing sample was made of naive CD8+ T cells from PBMCs. These TCRs come from a man aged 18 to 30 in good health. Some clones in this sample may be carry-over from other donors' samples.

The chain recombines TRBV5-1 with TRBJ2-7; 7 nucleotides line up with TRBD1. CDR1 and CDR2 from the germline V gene are SGHRS and YFSETQ. V trimming: 0 bases; J trimming: 0 bases; junction bases outside the gene matches: 6. The CDR3 length is 16 residues. CDR3 bases: TGCGCCAGCAGCTTGGATCCGGACAGGCCCTCCTACGAGCAGTACTTC. Translating it yields CASSLDPDRPSYEQYF.

CDR3 sequence: CASLGGAEEKLFF. Here the CDR3 DNA reads TGTGCCAGCCTGGGGGGGGCTGAGGAAAAACTGTTTTTT. This chain connects TRBV7-9 to TRBJ1-4; possibly TRBD1 for D (6 bases). Germline V gene data show CDR1 as SEHNR and CDR2 as FQNEAQ (reference sequence). V was pared by 8 bases and J by 8 bases, with 15 bases between. The CDR3 is made up of 13 amino acids.

The rearrangement links TRBV19 to TRBJ1-5, with 7 bases matching TRBD1. The CDR3 is 15 residues long. Germline CDR1 LNHDA, CDR2 SQIVND (reference sequence). Trimming removed 4 bases from V and 6 bases from J; junction bases left unmatched: 9. CDR3 region: CASSTLTGDGQPQHF. DNA for the CDR3: TGTGCCAGTAGTACCCTTACAGGGGATGGTCAGCCCCAGCATTTT.

The chain joins TRBV7-2 to TRBJ2-5, with 7 bases aligning to TRBD2. Germline trimming cut 4 bases from V and 1 base from J; bases unmatched to any gene: 3. The CDR3 spans 14 residues. Germline V gene sequence: CDR1 SGHTA, CDR2 FQGNSA. The CDR3 DNA follows: TGTGCCAGCAGCTCCCGACTAGCCCAAGAGACCCAGTACTTC. Its protein product is CASSSRLAQETQYF.

This clone occurred once. The chain uses TRBV13 and TRBJ2-7; D remains unclear. The CDR3 spans 12 residues. The germline V gene has CDR1 PRHDT and CDR2 FYEKMQ (reference sequence). V gave up 6 bases and J gave up 0 bases, with 6 bases separating them. This CDR3 is CASSPASYEQYF. CDR3 DNA sequence: TGTGCCAGCAGTCCGGCCTCCTACGAGCAGTACTTC.

This chain links TRBV7-8 with TRBJ2-1; TRBD1 or TRBD2 may be the D gene (5 bases each). CDR1 is SGHVS and CDR2 is FQNEAQ in the germline V gene. The ends were cut back, 0 bases at V and 6 bases at J, with 9 bases in the middle. The CDR3 runs 14 residues. CDR3 sequence: CASSLAGTFNEQFF. As DNA, the CDR3 is TGTGCCAGCAGCTTAGCTGGGACCTTCAATGAGCAGTTCTTC. The full variable domain, rest sourced from reference TRBV7-8 and TRBJ2-1, is GAGVSQSPRYKVAKRGQDVALRCDPISGHVSLFWYQQALGQGPEFLTYFQNEAQLDKSGLPSDRFFAERPEGSVSTLKIQRTQQEDSAVYLCASSLAGTFNEQFFGPGTRLTVL.

V usage is TRBV6-1 and J usage is TRBJ2-5, with D perhaps TRBD1 or TRBD2 (5 bases each). CDR1 MNHNS and CDR2 SASEGT come from the germline V gene. The CDR3 totals 12 residues. Trimming cost V 3 bases and J 9 bases, with 11 bases left between them. The CDR3 DNA reads as TGTGCCAGCAGTGACTGGGGGATGGCCCAGTACTTC. This encodes CASSDWGMAQYF.

This clone was recorded a few times. The rearrangement links TRBV7-9 to TRBJ1-1; the D gene is possibly TRBD1 (5 bases). The CDR3 is made up of 13 amino acids. Trimming left V 11 bases short and J 0 bases short, with 13 bases between. From germline, CDR1 is SEHNR and CDR2 FQNEAQ (reference sequence). CDR3 loop: CAARQSMNTEAFF. The CDR3 region has the DNA TGTGCCGCCAGACAGTCCATGAACACTGAAGCTTTCTTT. The whole variable domain, remainder taken from reference TRBV7-9 and TRBJ1-1, is DTGVSQNPRHKITKRGQNVTFRCDPISEHNRLYWYRQTLGQGPEFLTYFQNEAQLEKSRLLSDRFSAERPKGSFSTLEIQRTEQGDSAMYLCAARQSMNTEAFFGQGTRLTVV.

Worth noting for this clone: The identical CDR3 is also encoded by other nucleotide sequences in the sample. The chain links TRBV18 to TRBJ1-1; D perhaps matches TRBD1 (6 bases). The CDR3 is made up of 14 amino acids. The V and J ends lost 3 bases and 0 bases respectively, with 8 bases between them. From germline, CDR1 is KGHSH and CDR2 LQKENI. The CDR3 bases are TGTGCCAGCTCACCTAGGACAGTGAACACTGAAGCTTTCTTT. Protein sequence: CASSPRTVNTEAFF.

The rearrangement joins TRBV7-2 to TRBJ2-2, with D possibly matching TRBD1 (5 bases). V shed 2 bases and J shed 5 bases, with 15 bases lying between them. This CDR3 has 16 amino acids. Germline CDR1 SGHTA, CDR2 FQGNSA. Written as DNA, the CDR3 is TGTGCCAGCAGCTTACCGACAGCCTTAAAGACCGGGGAGCTGTTTTTT. Protein product: CASSLPTALKTGELFF.

The chain uses TRBV5-8 and TRBJ2-7, with 8 bases identical to TRBD2. V shed 4 bases and J 3 bases; nucleotides not matched to a gene: 9. The germline gives CDR1 SGHTS, CDR2 YDEGEE. The CDR3 is made up of 15 amino acids. DNA of the CDR3: TGTGCCAGCAGCAGAGAGACTAGCGCGAACTACGAGCAGTACTTC. Translated, it gives CASSRETSANYEQYF.

The chain employs TRBV7-3 and TRBJ2-1, with TRBD2 identical over 8 bases. This CDR3 has 16 amino acids. Losses at the gene ends were 2 bases for V and 4 bases for J; bases not matched to a gene: 7. Germline CDR1 and CDR2: SGHTA and FQGTGA. The CDR3 nucleotides are TGTGCCAGCAGCTTAGCCCTTCGCGGGGGGTACAATGAGCAGTTCTTC. Amino acids: CASSLALRGGYNEQFF.

The genes are TRBV28 and TRBJ2-7; tentatively, D is TRBD2 (5 bases). The CDR3 spans 15 residues. V was clipped by 8 bases and J by 0 bases, with 17 bases between them. CDR1 MDHEN and CDR2 SYDVKM come from the germline V gene. CDR3 nucleotides: TGTGCCAGCTGCCTTATGGGAGCAAGCTCCTACGAGCAGTACTTC. This gives the protein CASCLMGASSYEQYF.